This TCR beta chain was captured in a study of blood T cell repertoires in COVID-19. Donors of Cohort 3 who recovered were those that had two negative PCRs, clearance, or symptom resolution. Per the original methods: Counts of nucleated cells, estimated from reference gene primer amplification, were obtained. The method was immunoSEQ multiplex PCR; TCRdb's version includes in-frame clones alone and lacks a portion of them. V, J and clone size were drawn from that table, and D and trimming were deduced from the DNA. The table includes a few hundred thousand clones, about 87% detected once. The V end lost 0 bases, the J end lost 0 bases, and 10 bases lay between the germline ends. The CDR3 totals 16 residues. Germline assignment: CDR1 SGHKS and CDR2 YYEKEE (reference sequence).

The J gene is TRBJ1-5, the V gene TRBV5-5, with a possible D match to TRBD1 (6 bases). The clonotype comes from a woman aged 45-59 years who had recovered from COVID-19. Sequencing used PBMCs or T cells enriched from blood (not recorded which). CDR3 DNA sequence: TGTGCCAGCAGCTTGGGAGGGACAAGTAGCAATCAGCCCCAGCATTTT. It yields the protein CASSLGGTSSNQPQHF.